This T cell receptor beta chain was captured in a study of regulatory T cells in long-lasting Graves disease. The authors built TCR beta libraries using iRepertoire HTBI primers and Arm-PCR of CDR3 regions. MiXCR, run by TCRdb on the multiplex PCR reads, gives a single entry per CDR3 protein. Of 600,000 to 800,000 distinct CDR3 sequences in the sample, 30% were seen once. Study-wide findings and caveats: Favored usage of TRBV28, TRBJ1-2 and TRBJ2-5 was recorded in persistent disease. Persistent patients had a count of shared public clonotypes (around 2,700) that exceeded that of new patients (approximately 1,000).

Described time point: persistent/refractory GD, antithyroid drugs over 5 years with positive TRAb. The TCR library was made from RNA extracted from PBMCs. As a group, patients came from one endocrinology department in Xi'an, China. Approximately 8.3 milliliters of peripheral blood went into EDTA tubes. Germline assignment: CDR1 MNHEY and CDR2 SVGAGI. Trimming cost V 2 bases and J 11 bases, with 13 bases left between them. The length of the CDR3 is 12 residues. This clonotype has more than one count but fewer than ten. Its antigen remains unidentified. This specimen consisted of peripheral blood mononuclear cells (PBMCs), obtained when the disease was refractory, from a patient treated with antithyroid drugs. This clonotype was obtained from a female donor with Graves disease. The rearrangement uses TRBV6-5 and TRBJ2-7, with D uncertain. For the CDR3, the DNA is TGTGCCAGCAGTTACCAACAAGGACGGGAGTACTTC. Translation: CASSYQQGREYF.